The source of this T cell receptor beta chain is a study of beta chain features in type 1 diabetes. Study-level background: In age, gender and cell yields, patients were similar to healthy donors.

This clone was counted only a few times. Its specificity is not known. The CDR3 consists of 16 residues. Germline-derived CDR1 and CDR2 are SGHNT and YYREEE (reference sequence). The ends were cut back, 4 bases at V and 5 bases at J, with 19 bases in the middle. Whole-study results and caveats: When Type 1 diabetes patients were examined, their TCRB CDR3s proved moderately but significantly shorter in all four CD4+ subsets.

The investigators reverse transcribed all of the isolated RNA, so they sequenced expressed TCRB transcripts. Sequencing was performed with immunoSEQ multiplex PCR; in TCRdb, only in-frame clones are kept and a portion is missing. The sample has a few hundred thousand clones, roughly a tenth seen once; the top ten hold approximately 0.6%. The gene calls are TRBV5-4 and TRBJ2-1; D possibly matches TRBD1 or TRBD2 (6 bases each). The material sequenced was central memory CD4+ T cells from blood. This TCR was sampled from a man aged 25-45 years with type 1 diabetes. The CDR3 sequence: CASSLQGGDYDNEQFF. The CDR3 nucleotides read TGTGCCAGCAGCCTACAGGGAGGCGACTACGACAATGAGCAGTTCTTC.